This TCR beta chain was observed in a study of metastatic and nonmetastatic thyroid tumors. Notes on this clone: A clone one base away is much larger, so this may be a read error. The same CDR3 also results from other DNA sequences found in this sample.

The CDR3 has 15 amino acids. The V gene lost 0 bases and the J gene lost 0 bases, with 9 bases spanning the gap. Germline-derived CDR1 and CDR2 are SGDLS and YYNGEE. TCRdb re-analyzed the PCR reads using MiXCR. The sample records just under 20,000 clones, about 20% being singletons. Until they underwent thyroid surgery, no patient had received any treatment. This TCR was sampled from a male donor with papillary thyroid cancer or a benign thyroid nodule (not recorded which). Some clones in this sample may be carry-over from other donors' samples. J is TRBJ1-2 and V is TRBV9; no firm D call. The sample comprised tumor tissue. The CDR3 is CASSVDGVPNYGYTF. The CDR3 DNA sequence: TGTGCCAGCAGCGTAGACGGTGTGCCTAACTATGGCTACACCTTC.